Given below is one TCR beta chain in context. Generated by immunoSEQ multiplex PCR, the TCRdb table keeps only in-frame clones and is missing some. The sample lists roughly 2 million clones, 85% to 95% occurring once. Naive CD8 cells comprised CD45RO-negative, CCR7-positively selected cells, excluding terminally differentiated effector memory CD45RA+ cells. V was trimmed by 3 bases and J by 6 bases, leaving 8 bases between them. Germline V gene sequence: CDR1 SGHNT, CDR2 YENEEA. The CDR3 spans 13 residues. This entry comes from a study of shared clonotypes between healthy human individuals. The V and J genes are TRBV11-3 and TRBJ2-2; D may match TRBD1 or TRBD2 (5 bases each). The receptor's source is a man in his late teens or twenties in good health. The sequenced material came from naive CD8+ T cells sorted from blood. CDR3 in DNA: TGTGCCAGCAGCTTGGGGGTCCCCGGGGAGCTGTTTTTT. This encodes CASSLGVPGELFF.